One T cell receptor (beta chain) is described in this entry. Its antigen is not identified. This specimen comes from a study of cytomegalovirus exposure and HLA in healthy donors. Study at large: Of several hundred genotyped donors, roughly 86% clustered with self-reported Caucasian donors.

General study findings and limits: A later analysis reportedly found that, within productive TCRs, an Asian-associated ancestry cluster had fewer N-insertions than the mean observed across the approximately 700 donors.

Primers included in the PCR were 60 Vbeta and 13 Jbeta primers. The table came from immunoSEQ multiplex PCR; TCRdb's copy has only in-frame clones and leaves some out. The data contain roughly 150,000 clones, about three quarters of them seen just once; the ten biggest clones take up 7%. Donors had nominal health at sampling but likely had unrecorded immune exposures. The ends lost 2 bases at V and 5 bases at J; junction bases unmatched: 7. The germline gives CDR1 SEHNR, CDR2 FQNEAQ (reference sequence). This CDR3 has 16 amino acids. This clonotype was obtained from a woman aged 40-49 years in good health and CMV-seropositive. Sample: PBMCs. The chain links TRBV7-9 to TRBJ2-1; 9 nucleotides line up with TRBD2. The CDR3, as DNA: TGTGCCAGCAGCTTATACGGGACTAGCAGCAACAATGAGCAGTTCTTC. As protein: CASSLYGTSSNNEQFF.